The 17 T cell receptor beta chains below all came from one sample that was sequenced in a study of cytomegalovirus exposure and HLA in healthy donors. It was with 60 Vbeta and 13 Jbeta primers that the PCR ran. The assay was immunoSEQ multiplex PCR, and TCRdb's table has in-frame clones only and misses some. The profile covers 100,000 to 150,000 clones, with roughly 80% appearing a single time and about 7.3% taken by the ten largest. The specimen was PBMCs. These receptors were taken from a male donor in good health and CMV-seronegative.

J is TRBJ1-5 and V is TRBV28, with D possibly being TRBD1 (6 bases). V was clipped by 6 bases and J by 2 bases, with 14 bases between them. This CDR3 spans 15 amino acids. Germline CDR1 MDHEN, CDR2 SYDVKM. CDR3 DNA sequence: TGTGCCAGCAGACGAGGGGGAATCGGCAATCAGCCCCAGCATTTT. Translating it yields CASRRGGIGNQPQHF.

The chain employs TRBV30 and TRBJ1-6; 9 bases line up with TRBD1. This CDR3 comprises 13 residues. V shed 2 bases, J shed 9 bases, and the junction held 2 bases outside the gene matches. Looked up from germline, CDR1 is GTSNPN and CDR2 is SVGIG (reference sequence). CDR3 residues: CAWSRDRVSPLHF. The CDR3 nucleotides read TGTGCCTGGAGTCGGGACAGGGTTTCACCCCTCCACTTT.

This chain connects TRBV6-5 to TRBJ2-7; weak D call: TRBD2 (6 bases). V lost 0 bases to trimming and J lost 4 bases, with 16 bases between them. Germline V gene sequence: CDR1 MNHEY, CDR2 SVGAGI. This CDR3 spans 16 amino acids. The CDR3 sequence is CASSYSSGGGAYEQYF. In DNA, the CDR3 is TGTGCCAGCAGTTACTCCTCGGGCGGCGGGGCTTACGAGCAGTACTTC.

V usage is TRBV18 and J usage is TRBJ2-7; 8 bases match TRBD2. Germline loops: CDR1 KGHSH, CDR2 LQKENI. The V segment lost 5 bases and the J segment 7 bases; nucleotides outside the gene matches: 4. The CDR3 contains 12 residues. The CDR3 DNA reads TGTGCCAGCTCAGCAGCGGGAGATGAGCAGTACTTC. This codes for CASSAAGDEQYF.

This chain connects TRBV9 to TRBJ1-6; TRBD1 agrees at 9 bases. The germline gives CDR1 SGDLS, CDR2 YYNGEE. The V segment lost 3 bases and the J segment 3 bases; nucleotides outside the gene matches: 7. The CDR3 covers 17 residues. The CDR3: CASSASGQGGYNSPLHF. In DNA form, the CDR3 reads TGTGCCAGCAGCGCCTCGGGACAGGGAGGCTATAATTCACCCCTCCACTTT.

The chain links TRBV30 to TRBJ1-6, with 7 bases aligning to TRBD1. This CDR3 comprises 15 residues. Germline lookup yields CDR1 GTSNPN and CDR2 SVGIG (reference sequence). Trimming at V came to 0 bases and at J to 8 bases, leaving 7 bases not matched to a gene. This CDR3 reads CAWSVQDRLYSPLHF. The CDR3, as DNA: TGTGCCTGGAGTGTACAGGACAGGTTGTATTCACCCCTCCACTTT.

The chain has TRBV29-1 and TRBJ2-7; D is possibly TRBD1 (6 bases). CDR1 and CDR2 from the germline V gene are SQVTM and ANQGSEA. The CDR3 runs 13 residues. Trimming shortened V by 5 bases and J by 0 bases, and 11 bases separated the two germline ends. CDR3 residues: CSVTGSSSYEQYF. The DNA of the CDR3 is TGCAGCGTTACAGGGTCAAGCTCCTACGAGCAGTACTTC.

J is TRBJ1-5 and V is TRBV4-3; 12 bases line up with TRBD1. This CDR3 region has 21 residues. Germline V CDR1 and CDR2: LGHNA, YSLEER. V trimming: 0 bases; J trimming: 1 base; junction bases outside the gene matches: 13. The CDR3 sequence is CASSQDLSGTGGLTSNQPQHF. The CDR3 bases are TGCGCCAGCAGCCAAGATCTTTCCGGGACAGGGGGCTTAACAAGCAATCAGCCCCAGCATTTT.

V usage is TRBV5-5 and J usage is TRBJ1-2; possibly TRBD1 for D (6 bases). The CDR3 is made up of 17 amino acids. The germline V gene encodes CDR1 SGHKS and CDR2 YYEKEE (reference sequence). Trimming took off 2 bases at V and 2 bases at J, with 19 bases between the two ends. The CDR3: CASSFLTTGQYNYGYTF. The CDR3 DNA reads TGTGCCAGCAGCTTCCTCACCACCGGACAGTACAACTATGGCTACACCTTC.

The chain joins TRBV27 to TRBJ2-7, with a possible D match to TRBD1 (5 bases). V was clipped by 8 bases and J by 3 bases, with 8 bases between them. From germline, CDR1 is MNHEY and CDR2 SMNVEV (reference sequence). CDR3 size: 11 residues. CDR3 coding DNA: TGTGCCAGCCGCCAGGGCTACGAGCAGTACTTC. Translating gives CASRQGYEQYF.

This rearrangement joins TRBV7-6 to TRBJ2-7; 8 nucleotides agree with TRBD2. There are 15 residues in the CDR3. From germline, CDR1 is SGHVS and CDR2 FNYEAQ. Germline trimming cut 2 bases from V and 3 bases from J; bases unmatched to any gene: 6. For the CDR3, the DNA is TGTGCCAGCAGCTTACGACCGGGACTAGGCTACGAGCAGTACTTC. As protein: CASSLRPGLGYEQYF.

The chain joins TRBV29-1 to TRBJ2-1; 8 positions match TRBD2. This CDR3 comprises 15 residues. Looked up from germline, CDR1 is SQVTM and CDR2 is ANQGSEA. The V and J ends lost 1 base and 2 bases, in that order; junction bases with no gene match: 4. Here the CDR3 DNA reads TGCAGCGTTGAAGCGACGGGAGGGGCCTACAATGAGCAGTTCTTC. This sequence encodes CSVEATGGAYNEQFF.

This clone was counted between two and nine times. The chain combines TRBV18 with TRBJ2-3; D gene ambiguous. Germline loops: CDR1 KGHSH, CDR2 LQKENI. With 4 bases removed from V and 1 base from J, the gap between germline ends came to 6 bases. The CDR3 loop spans 13 amino acids. The CDR3 nucleotides read TGTGCCAGCTCACACGGTGGCACAGATACGCAGTATTTT. This codes for CASSHGGTDTQYF.

The rearrangement joins TRBV28 to TRBJ1-4, with TRBD1 matching over 10 bases. This CDR3 has 16 residues. V lost 3 bases and J lost 7; bases outside the gene matches: 8. The germline V gene encodes CDR1 MDHEN and CDR2 SYDVKM. Written as DNA, the CDR3 is TGTGCCAGCAGTTTCGAGACAGGGGGCAGGAGTGAAAAACTGTTTTTT. Residues: CASSFETGGRSEKLFF.

The chain recombines TRBV19 with TRBJ1-1; 8 bases fit TRBD1. Germline V lookup: CDR1 LNHDA, CDR2 SQIVND (reference sequence). The CDR3 sequence is 13 residues long. V lost 5 bases, J lost 8 bases, and 7 bases stayed unmatched. The CDR3 protein is CASSRTGRIEAFF. In DNA form, the CDR3 reads TGTGCCAGTAGTCGGACAGGGAGAATCGAAGCTTTCTTT. The complete variable domain, with remaining parts taken from reference TRBV19 and TRBJ1-1, reads DGGITQSPKYLFRKEGQNVTLSCEQNLNHDAMYWYRQDPGQGLRLIYYSQIVNDFQKGDIAEGYSVSREKKESFPLTVTSAQKNPTAFYLCASSRTGRIEAFFGQGTRLTVV.

The rearrangement links TRBV2 to TRBJ2-5, with a weak D call TRBD1 (6 bases). Trimming removed 8 bases at V and 9 bases at J, with 16 bases between. This CDR3 has 12 amino acids. Germline V gene lookup returns CDR1 SNHLY and CDR2 FYNNEI. In DNA, the CDR3 is TGTGCCAGCTTTAAGGGGGAAGGGGCCCAGTACTTC. Translation: CASFKGEGAQYF.

J is TRBJ1-1 and V is TRBV5-4; a possible D gene is TRBD1 (6 bases). In germline, CDR1 is SGHNT, CDR2 YYREEE (reference sequence). Deletions cut 4 bases from V and 4 bases from J, with 14 bases between. CDR3 size: 14 residues. CDR3 residues: CASSSDRRLTEAFF. The DNA of the CDR3 is TGTGCCAGCAGCAGTGACAGGAGGCTCACTGAAGCTTTCTTT.